This TCR beta chain was obtained from a study of blood T cell repertoires in COVID-19. Whole-study context: Acute and convalescent COVID-19 samples came from the United States, Italy and Spain. The cDNA or gDNA used as material had been derived from T cells, B-cell-depleted T cells, or PBMCs.

In the original workflow: Amplified reference gene primers provided the basis for estimating nucleated cell counts. Method: immunoSEQ multiplex PCR; TCRdb's copy keeps in-frame clones and lacks some. The V and J calls and clone size are taken from that table; D and trimming were inferred from the DNA. The sample has tens of thousands of clones; roughly 87% are singletons. The CDR3 has 15 residues. The J segment lost 5 bases and the V segment lost 2 bases, leaving 8 bases of the junction unmatched. Germline-derived CDR1 and CDR2 are GTSNPN and SVGIG (reference sequence). The TCR originated in a woman aged 50 to 60 with active or convalescent COVID-19. The chain combines TRBV30 with TRBJ2-3; the match to TRBD2 covers 9 bases. The sequenced material came from peripheral blood. Written as DNA, the CDR3 is TGTGCCTGGAGTAGTGGCGGGGGGGCTGGAGATACGCAGTATTTT. The encoded protein is CAWSSGGGAGDTQYF.